Shown below are 9 T cell receptor beta chains from a single sample sequenced in a study of shared clonotypes between healthy human individuals. Here immunoSEQ multiplex PCR was the method, and the copy in TCRdb shows in-frame clones only, minus some. The data contain a few million clones, roughly nine tenths of them seen just once; the ten biggest clones take up roughly 0.13%. The sequencing input was naive CD4+ T cells sorted from blood. Documented subset: CD45RA+ positively selected. The source is a man in his late teens or twenties in good health.

The chain couples TRBV30 to TRBJ1-2, with D unclear. V was pared by 4 bases and J by 9 bases, with 15 bases between. Germline loops: CDR1 GTSNPN, CDR2 SVGIG (reference sequence). The CDR3 sequence is 12 residues long. CDR3 protein: CAWTLPGISYTF. The CDR3, as DNA: TGTGCCTGGACTCTACCCGGGATTAGCTACACCTTC.

This chain connects TRBV7-8 to TRBJ2-7, with TRBD2 matching over 7 bases. The trim removed 5 bases at V and 7 bases at J, leaving 14 bases unmatched. Per germline, CDR1 SGHVS and CDR2 FQNEAQ. The CDR3 totals 15 residues. CDR3 loop: CASSPRDPWGGEQYF. The CDR3 DNA follows: TGTGCCAGCAGCCCGCGGGACCCGTGGGGGGGGGAGCAGTACTTC.

The gene calls are TRBV28 and TRBJ1-2; D not certain. CDR1 MDHEN and CDR2 SYDVKM come from the germline V gene. The CDR3 loop spans 13 amino acids. Trimming removed 2 bases at V and 8 bases at J, with 12 bases between. In nucleotides, the CDR3 is TGTGCCAGCAGTTTACCCCCCCTGATCGGCTACACCTTC. It yields the protein CASSLPPLIGYTF.

This clone was seen a handful of times. The chain uses TRBV6-5 and TRBJ1-1; 8 nucleotides align to TRBD1. V shed 6 bases and J 1 base; nucleotides not matched to a gene: 1. Germline V gene data show CDR1 as MNHEY and CDR2 as SVGAGI. This CDR3 has 13 amino acids. The CDR3 DNA is TGTGCCAGCAGAGACAGGGGGAACACTGAAGCTTTCTTT. Amino acid sequence: CASRDRGNTEAFF.

V and J are TRBV2 and TRBJ1-2, with D perhaps matching TRBD1 (6 bases). This CDR3 has 12 residues. V lost 6 bases and J 4 bases, leaving 9 bases between the germline ends. Per germline, CDR1 SNHLY and CDR2 FYNNEI. CDR3 sequence: CASRGGLYGYTF. For the CDR3, the DNA is TGTGCCAGCAGGGGGGGGCTCTATGGCTACACCTTC. The whole variable domain, remainder taken from reference TRBV2 and TRBJ1-2, is EPEVTQTPSHQVTQMGQEVILRCVPISNHLYFYWYRQILGQKVEFLVSFYNNEISEKSEIFDDQFSVERPDGSNFTLKIRSTKLEDSAMYFCASRGGLYGYTFGSGTRLTVV.

The V and J genes are TRBV5-1 and TRBJ2-7; either TRBD1 or TRBD2 may supply D (5 bases each). The CDR3 runs 12 residues. CDR1 and CDR2 from the germline V gene are SGHRS and YFSETQ. V was clipped by 2 bases and J by 5 bases, with 8 bases between them. The CDR3 loop reads CASSFLGDEQYF. The CDR3 bases are TGCGCCAGCAGCTTCTTGGGGGACGAGCAGTACTTC. The variable domain in full, with the rest retrieved from reference TRBV5-1 and TRBJ2-7, is KAGVTQTPRYLIKTRGQQVTLSCSPISGHRSVSWYQQTPGQGLQFLFEYFSETQRNKGNFPGRFSGRQFSNSRSEMNVSTLELGDSALYLCASSFLGDEQYFGPGTRLTVT.

Details on this clone: The sample contains more than one DNA sequence encoding this CDR3. This chain uses TRBV5-1 with TRBJ2-5; D remains unclear. Germline V gene lookup returns CDR1 SGHRS and CDR2 YFSETQ. This CDR3 is 13 amino acids long. V was clipped by 1 base and J by 5 bases, with 9 bases between them. CDR3 amino acids: CASSLSGYETQYF. CDR3 DNA: TGCGCCAGCAGCTTGTCCGGGTACGAGACCCAGTACTTC.

The gene calls are TRBV27 and TRBJ2-1; D possibly uses TRBD1 or TRBD2 (5 bases each). This CDR3 spans 13 amino acids. CDR1 is MNHEY, CDR2 SMNVEV, per germline (reference sequence). V gave up 5 bases and J gave up 5 bases, with 10 bases separating them. This CDR3 reads CASSRDVDNEQFF. CDR3 nucleotide sequence: TGTGCCAGCAGTCGGGACGTCGACAATGAGCAGTTCTTC.

Remarks on this clone: Other nucleotide sequences in the sample specify the same CDR3. The chain employs TRBV6-1 and TRBJ1-1; no clear D gene. Germline V CDR1 and CDR2: MNHNS, SASEGT. V was pared by 2 bases and J by 0 bases, with 7 bases between. This CDR3 has 14 residues. The chain's CDR3 is CASSERGLNTEAFF. CDR3 coding DNA: TGTGCCAGCAGTGAAAGAGGCCTGAACACTGAAGCTTTCTTT.